Reported below is one TCR beta chain. Because it lacks the conserved phenylalanine or tryptophan at the end, this CDR3 is likely a read error. It is unclear where the CDR3 begins or ends on the DNA, so no DNA is shown, and the CDR3 is as TCRdb lists it. These data originate in a study of CD8+CD57+ T cells in acquired aplastic anemia. Background on the study: Mean DNA quantity obtained from sorted CD4+ and CD8+ cells was about 3.2 ug.

Genomic DNA was employed as the template in profiling TCR beta VDJ and CDR3. TCRdb fed the reads into MiXCR, producing one record per CDR3 protein. The sample includes hundreds of thousands of distinct CDR3 sequences, 65% to 80% of them seen just once. Germline CDR1 reads KGHDR; CDR2 reads SFDVKD. Including both end residues, the CDR3 is 15 amino acids long. The V gene is TRBV24-1, the J gene TRBJ2-7; whether TRBD2, the table's D call, matches the DNA was not checked. What was sequenced was sorted CD4+, CD8+, or CD8+CD57+ T cells (not recorded which) from PBMCs. The receptor's source is a human donor in good health, serving as a control. This CDR3 reads CATSYPPTEAHDLGP.